Listed below are T cell receptor beta chains from one sample, sequenced in a study of cytomegalovirus exposure and HLA in healthy donors. TCRdb keeps only in-frame clones here, not all; method: immunoSEQ multiplex PCR. Among under 200,000 clones, under 95% were seen once, and the ten largest hold about 3%. Sequencing was performed on PBMCs. These receptors all stem from a woman aged 18-35 years in good health and CMV-seropositive. The conserved cysteine and the conserved F or W are not part of the CDR3 here. Fields, in order: V gene, J gene, CDR3 protein.

TRBV11-2	TRBJ2-7	ASSLVGSSYEQY
TRBV5-1	TRBJ2-5	ASDFGLEGETQY
TRBV11-2	TRBJ2-6	ASSLTGSSGANVLT
TRBV30	TRBJ2-1	AWSGGDYNEQF
TRBV28	TRBJ1-3	ASSLKAGGNTIY
TRBV13	TRBJ2-7	ASSPASGRYEQY
TRBV4-1	TRBJ2-3	ASSQVGSGTDTQY
TRBV27	TRBJ2-3	ASSRGADTDTQY
TRBV10-1	TRBJ2-7	ASSVEPRGGVPYEQY
TRBV18	TRBJ1-2	ASSPRRDDGYT
TRBV5-1	TRBJ1-4	ASGRGTPGEKLF
TRBV2	TRBJ2-7	ASSFPPSGGAGSYEQY
TRBV6-1	TRBJ1-5	ASSGQGDQPQH
TRBV9	TRBJ1-1	ASSVETGAGTEAF
TRBV5-1	TRBJ2-1	ASSPLTGGGGEQF
TRBV2	TRBJ1-1	ASSLLDTLNTEAF
TRBV25-1	TRBJ2-2	ASRPLSDTGELF
TRBV9	TRBJ2-1	ASSAGGRLNEQF
TRBV6-6	TRBJ2-3	ASSQQGAVWTDTQY
TRBV28	TRBJ1-4	ASSLLTSNEKLF
TRBV11-2	TRBJ2-3	ASSSRGIRSGRADTQY
TRBV28	TRBJ2-5	ASSLAGFATQY
TRBV9	TRBJ2-5	ASSVASGAKETQY
TRBV6-5	TRBJ1-1	ASRSSTKRGEAF
TRBV30	TRBJ2-3	AWTTLAGGPDTQY
TRBV19	TRBJ1-5	ASSIGPGLNQPQH
TRBV4-1	TRBJ1-1	ASSQPRAGVVAEAF
TRBV27	TRBJ2-7	ASYTSSYEQY
TRBV10-1	TRBJ1-6	ASSDEEKSSYNSPLH
TRBV19	TRBJ2-2	ASSMFKGQGATGELF